One T cell receptor (beta chain) is described in this entry. CDR1 is MNHEY, CDR2 SVGEGT, per germline. The CDR3 totals 17 residues. The germline V and J ends were trimmed by 0 bases and 5 bases, with 16 bases remaining between them. TEMRA cells were enriched by FACS, and CD4+ and CD8+ T cells were negatively isolated. This sample was taken from a study of CD8 T cells in Susac syndrome. Study at large: Patients with Susac syndrome were therapy-naive, treated with corticosteroids, or treated with intravenous immunoglobulin alone when blood was collected.

Reverse transcription of about 0.5 to 1 ug RNA used random hexamers. From the immunoSEQ multiplex PCR reads, TCRdb called clonotypes with MiXCR, one entry per CDR3 protein. The sample has roughly 86,000 distinct CDR3 sequences, approximately 96% seen once; the top ten hold 0.62%. Sequencing was performed on CD8+ T cells from PBMCs. The TCR sequence derives from a human donor with Susac syndrome. The rearrangement links TRBV6-2 or TRBV6-3 to TRBJ2-2; possible D gene TRBD2, 7 bases. The CDR3 spells CASSYSRGGAGTGELFF. CDR3 DNA sequence: TGTGCCAGCAGTTACTCGCGAGGGGGGGCTGGTACCGGGGAGCTGTTTTTT.